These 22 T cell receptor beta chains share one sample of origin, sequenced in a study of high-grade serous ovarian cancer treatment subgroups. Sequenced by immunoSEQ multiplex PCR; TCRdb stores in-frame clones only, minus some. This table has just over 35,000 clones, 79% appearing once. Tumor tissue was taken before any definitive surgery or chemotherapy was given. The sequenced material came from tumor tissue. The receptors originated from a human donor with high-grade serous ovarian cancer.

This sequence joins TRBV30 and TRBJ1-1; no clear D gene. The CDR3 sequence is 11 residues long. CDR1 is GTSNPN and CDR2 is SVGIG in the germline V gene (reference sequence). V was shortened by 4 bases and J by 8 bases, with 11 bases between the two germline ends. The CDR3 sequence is CAWTGRIEAFF. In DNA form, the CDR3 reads TGTGCCTGGACCGGAAGAATCGAAGCTTTCTTT.

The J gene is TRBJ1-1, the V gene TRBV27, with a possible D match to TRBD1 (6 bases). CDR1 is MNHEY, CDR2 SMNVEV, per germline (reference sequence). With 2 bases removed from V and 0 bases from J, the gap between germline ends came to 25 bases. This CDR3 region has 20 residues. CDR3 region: CASSLRLGGHSPGMNTEAFF. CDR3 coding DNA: TGTGCCAGCAGTTTAAGGTTAGGGGGACACTCTCCCGGGATGAACACTGAAGCTTTCTTT.

The CDR3 reads CASSLLPLGLNQPQHF. DNA for the CDR3: TGCGCCAGCAGCCTCCTTCCCCTCGGTCTCAATCAGCCCCAGCATTTT. The chain combines TRBV5-1 with TRBJ1-5; D remains ambiguous. Germline CDR1 is SGHRS and CDR2 is YFSETQ. The CDR3 is made up of 16 amino acids. Deletions cut 4 bases from V and 3 bases from J, with 17 bases between.

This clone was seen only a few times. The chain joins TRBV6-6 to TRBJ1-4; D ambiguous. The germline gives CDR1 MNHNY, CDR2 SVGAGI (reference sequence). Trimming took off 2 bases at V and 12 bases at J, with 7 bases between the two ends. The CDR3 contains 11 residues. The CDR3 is CASSYGRELFF. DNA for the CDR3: TGTGCCAGCAGTTACGGGAGGGAACTGTTTTTT.

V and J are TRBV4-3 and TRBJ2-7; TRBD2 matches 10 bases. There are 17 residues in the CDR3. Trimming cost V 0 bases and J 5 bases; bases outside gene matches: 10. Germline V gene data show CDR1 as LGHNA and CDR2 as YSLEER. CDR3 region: CASSQEADLAGVHEQYF. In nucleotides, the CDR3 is TGCGCCAGCAGCCAAGAAGCTGACCTAGCGGGAGTACACGAGCAGTACTTC.

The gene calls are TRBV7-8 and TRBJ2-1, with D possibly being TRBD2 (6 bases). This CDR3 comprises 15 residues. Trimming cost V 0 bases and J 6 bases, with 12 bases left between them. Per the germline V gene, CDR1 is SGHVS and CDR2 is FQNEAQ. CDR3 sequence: CASSLAPATSNEQFF. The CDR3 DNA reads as TGTGCCAGCAGCTTAGCGCCTGCGACTAGCAATGAGCAGTTCTTC.

CDR3 loop: CASSIADGELFF. The CDR3 DNA is TGTGCCAGCAGCATCGCCGACGGGGAGCTGTTTTTT. V and J are TRBV7-9 and TRBJ2-2; D uncertain. Germline V CDR1 and CDR2: SEHNR, FQNEAQ (reference sequence). Trimming removed 5 bases at V and 7 bases at J, with 8 bases between. CDR3 length: 12 residues. The full variable domain, with the rest looked up from reference TRBV7-9 and TRBJ2-2, is DTGVSQNPRHKITKRGQNVTFRCDPISEHNRLYWYRQTLGQGPEFLTYFQNEAQLEKSRLLSDRFSAERPKGSFSTLEIQRTEQGDSAMYLCASSIADGELFFGEGSRLTVL.

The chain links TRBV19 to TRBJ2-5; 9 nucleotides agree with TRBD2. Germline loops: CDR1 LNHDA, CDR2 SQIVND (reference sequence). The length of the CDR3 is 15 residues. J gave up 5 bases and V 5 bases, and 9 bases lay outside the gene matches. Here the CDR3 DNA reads TGTGCCAGTAGTTCCCGCGGGAGGGCCGAGGAGACCCAGTACTTC. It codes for CASSSRGRAEETQYF.

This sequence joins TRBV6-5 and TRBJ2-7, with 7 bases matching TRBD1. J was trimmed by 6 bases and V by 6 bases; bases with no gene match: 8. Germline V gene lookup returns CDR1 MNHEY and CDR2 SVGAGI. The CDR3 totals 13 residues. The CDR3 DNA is TGTGCCAGCAGAGCAAACAGGGGAAGCGAGCAGTACTTC. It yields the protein CASRANRGSEQYF.

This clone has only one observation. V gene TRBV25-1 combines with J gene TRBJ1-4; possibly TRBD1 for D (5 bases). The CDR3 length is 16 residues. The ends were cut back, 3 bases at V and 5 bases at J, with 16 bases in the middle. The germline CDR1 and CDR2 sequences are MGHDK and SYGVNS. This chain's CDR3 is CASSETSGRLNEKLFF. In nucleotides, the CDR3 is TGTGCCAGCAGTGAGACCTCGGGACGGCTGAATGAAAAACTGTTTTTT.

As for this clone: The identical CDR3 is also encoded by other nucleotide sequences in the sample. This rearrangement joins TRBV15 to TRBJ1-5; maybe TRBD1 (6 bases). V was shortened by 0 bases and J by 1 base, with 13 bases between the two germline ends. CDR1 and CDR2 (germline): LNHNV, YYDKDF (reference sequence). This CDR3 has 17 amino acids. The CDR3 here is CATSRDPRDTSNQPQHF. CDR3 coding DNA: TGTGCCACCAGCAGAGATCCCCGGGACACGAGCAATCAGCCCCAGCATTTT.

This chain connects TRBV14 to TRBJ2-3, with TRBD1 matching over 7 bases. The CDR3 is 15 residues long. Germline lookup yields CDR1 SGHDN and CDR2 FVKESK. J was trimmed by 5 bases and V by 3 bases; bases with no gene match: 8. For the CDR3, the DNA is TGTGCCAGCAGCCAGGGCACAGGGGTGAAAGATACGCAGTATTTT. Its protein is CASSQGTGVKDTQYF.

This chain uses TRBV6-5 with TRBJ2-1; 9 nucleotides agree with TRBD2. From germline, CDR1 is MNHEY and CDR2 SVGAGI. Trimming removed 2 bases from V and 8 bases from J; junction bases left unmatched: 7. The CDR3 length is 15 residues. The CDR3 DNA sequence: TGTGCCAGCAGTTACGACTATAGCGGGAGCGATGAGCAGTTCTTC. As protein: CASSYDYSGSDEQFF.

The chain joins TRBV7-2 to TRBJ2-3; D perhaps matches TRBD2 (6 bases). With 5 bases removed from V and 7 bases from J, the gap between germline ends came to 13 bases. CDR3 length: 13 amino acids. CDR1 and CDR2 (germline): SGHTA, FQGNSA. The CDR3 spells CASSRRAVNTQYF. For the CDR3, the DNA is TGTGCCAGCAGCCGGAGGGCCGTGAATACGCAGTATTTT.

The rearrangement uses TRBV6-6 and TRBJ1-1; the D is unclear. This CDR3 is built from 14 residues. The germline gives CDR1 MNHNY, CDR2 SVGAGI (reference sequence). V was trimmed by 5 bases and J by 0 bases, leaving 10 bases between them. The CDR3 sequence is CASSPLGVNTEAFF. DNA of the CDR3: TGTGCCAGCAGTCCTCTTGGGGTGAACACTGAAGCTTTCTTT.

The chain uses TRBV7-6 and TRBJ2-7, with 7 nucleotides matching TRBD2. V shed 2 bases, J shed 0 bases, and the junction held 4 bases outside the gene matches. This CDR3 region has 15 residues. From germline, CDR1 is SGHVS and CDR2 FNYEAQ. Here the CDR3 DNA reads TGTGCCAGCAGCTTAATGGGGGAGGGCTCCTACGAGCAGTACTTC. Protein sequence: CASSLMGEGSYEQYF.

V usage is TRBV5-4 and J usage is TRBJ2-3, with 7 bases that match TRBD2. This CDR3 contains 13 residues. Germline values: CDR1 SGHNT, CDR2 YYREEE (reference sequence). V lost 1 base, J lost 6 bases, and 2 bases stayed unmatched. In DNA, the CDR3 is TGTGCCAGCAGCTTGTGGGGGGGGGATACGCAGTATTTT. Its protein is CASSLWGGDTQYF.

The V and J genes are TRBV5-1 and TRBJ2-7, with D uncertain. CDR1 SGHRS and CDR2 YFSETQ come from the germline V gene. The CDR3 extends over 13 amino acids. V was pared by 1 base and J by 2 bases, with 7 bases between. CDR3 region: CASSLTSPYEQYF. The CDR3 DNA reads TGCGCCAGCAGCTTGACCAGCCCCTACGAGCAGTACTTC.

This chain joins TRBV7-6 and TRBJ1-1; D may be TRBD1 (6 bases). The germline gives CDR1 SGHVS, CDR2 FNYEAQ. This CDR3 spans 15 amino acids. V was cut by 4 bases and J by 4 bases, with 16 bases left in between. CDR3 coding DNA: TGTGCCAGCAGCTCCCTACAGGGTATAAGCACTGAAGCTTTCTTT. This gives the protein CASSSLQGISTEAFF.

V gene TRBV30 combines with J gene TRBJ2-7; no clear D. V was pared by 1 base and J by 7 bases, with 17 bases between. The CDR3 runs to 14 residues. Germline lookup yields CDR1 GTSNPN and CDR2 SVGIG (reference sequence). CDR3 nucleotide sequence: TGTGCCTGGAGTGCCGGATTTCAAATGGGGGAGCAGTACTTC. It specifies CAWSAGFQMGEQYF. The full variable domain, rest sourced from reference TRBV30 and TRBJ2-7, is SQTIHQWPATLVQPVGSPLSLECTVEGTSNPNLYWYRQAAGRGLQLLFYSVGIGQISSEVPQNLSASRPQDRQFILSSKKLLLSDSGFYLCAWSAGFQMGEQYFGPGTRLTVT.

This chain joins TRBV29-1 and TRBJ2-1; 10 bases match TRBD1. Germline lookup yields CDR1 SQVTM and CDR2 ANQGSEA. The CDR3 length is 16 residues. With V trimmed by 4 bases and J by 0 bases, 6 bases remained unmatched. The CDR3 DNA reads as TGCAGCGTTGGGCCGGACAGGGGGAGCTCCTACAATGAGCAGTTCTTC. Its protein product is CSVGPDRGSSYNEQFF.

The CDR3 reads CASSPDRESPDTQYF. The CDR3 DNA reads as TGTGCCAGCAGCCCCGACAGGGAGTCCCCAGATACGCAGTATTTT. This chain uses TRBV2 with TRBJ2-3; 7 positions agree with TRBD1. The CDR3 covers 15 residues. CDR1 SNHLY and CDR2 FYNNEI come from the germline V gene. The trim removed 6 bases at V and 4 bases at J, leaving 10 bases unmatched.